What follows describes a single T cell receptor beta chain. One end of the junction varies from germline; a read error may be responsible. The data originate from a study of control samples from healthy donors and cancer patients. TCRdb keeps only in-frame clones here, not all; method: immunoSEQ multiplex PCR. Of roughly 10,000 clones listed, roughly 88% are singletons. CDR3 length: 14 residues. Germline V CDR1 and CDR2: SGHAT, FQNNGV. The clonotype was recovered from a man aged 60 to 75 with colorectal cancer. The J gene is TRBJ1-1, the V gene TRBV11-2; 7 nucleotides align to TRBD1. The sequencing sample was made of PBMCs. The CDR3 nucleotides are TGTGCCAGCAGCATAGACAGGGTTGGGACTGAAGCTTTCTTT. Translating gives CASSIDRVGTEAFF.